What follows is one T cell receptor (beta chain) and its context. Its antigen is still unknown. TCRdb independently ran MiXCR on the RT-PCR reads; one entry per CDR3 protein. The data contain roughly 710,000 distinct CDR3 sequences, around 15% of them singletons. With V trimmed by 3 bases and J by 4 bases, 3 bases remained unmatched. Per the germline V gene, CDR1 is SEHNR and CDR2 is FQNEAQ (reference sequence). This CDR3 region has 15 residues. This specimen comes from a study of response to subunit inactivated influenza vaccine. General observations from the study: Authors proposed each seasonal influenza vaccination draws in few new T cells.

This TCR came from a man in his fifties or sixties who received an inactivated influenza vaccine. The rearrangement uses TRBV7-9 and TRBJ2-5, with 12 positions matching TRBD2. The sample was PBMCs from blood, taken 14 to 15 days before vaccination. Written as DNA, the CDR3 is TGTGCCAGCAGCTTCCCGGGACTAGCGGGAGAGACCCAGTACTTC. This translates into CASSFPGLAGETQYF.